This is a list of T cell receptor beta chains from one sample in a study of T-cell reconstitution after alpha-beta-depleted transplantation in children. A single record per CDR3 protein comes from TCRdb applying MiXCR to the PCR reads. The sample lists some 200,000 distinct CDR3 sequences, 11% occurring once. The sample was PBMCs, taken before TCRalphabeta/CD19-depleted stem cell transplant. The receptors stem from a child less than two years old with acute myeloid leukemia, due to receive a stem cell transplant. Each CDR3 is given with its conserved first and last residue. The D gene is left open where the match is weak. Some rows have no size entry. The others give once, few or many, or a class for an expanded clone.

V: TRBV20-1
D: .
J: TRBJ2-7
size: many
CDR3: CSARDLSLLGVSYEQYF
DNA: TGCAGTGCTAGAGATCTTTCTTTGTTGGGGGTCTCCTACGAGCAGTACTTC

V: TRBV12-3/TRBV12-4
D: .
J: TRBJ1-5
size: many
CDR3: CASSLRRASNQPQHF
DNA: TGTGCCAGCAGTTTGCGGAGGGCGAGCAATCAGCCCCAGCATTTT

V: TRBV7-6
D: .
J: TRBJ2-5
size: many
CDR3: CASSRGGPETQYF
DNA: TGTGCCAGCAGCCGCGGAGGGCCGGAGACCCAGTACTTC

V: TRBV7-2
D: .
J: TRBJ2-2
size: many
CDR3: CASSSFSGELFF
DNA: TGTGCCAGCAGCTCATTTTCCGGGGAGCTGTTTTTT

V: TRBV19
D: TRBD2
J: TRBJ2-3
size: .
CDR3: CASRRGLAGSSDTQYF
DNA: TGTGCCAGTAGGAGGGGACTAGCGGGATCCTCAGATACGCAGTATTTT

V: TRBV3-1
D: .
J: TRBJ1-3
size: many
CDR3: CASSQPVLSGNTIYF
DNA: TGTGCCAGCAGCCAGCCGGTCCTCTCTGGAAACACCATATATTTT

V: TRBV11-2
D: TRBD2
J: TRBJ2-1
size: .
CDR3: CASSLGLAGALPDEQFF
DNA: TGTGCCAGCAGCCTTGGACTAGCGGGCGCCCTTCCTGATGAGCAGTTCTTC

V: TRBV12-3/TRBV12-4
D: .
J: TRBJ2-1
size: many
CDR3: CASSNTGRNEQFF
DNA: TGTGCCAGCAGTAATACAGGGCGCAATGAGCAGTTCTTC

V: TRBV6-1
D: .
J: TRBJ1-2
size: .
CDR3: CASSEAGPRATYGYTF
DNA: TGTGCCAGCAGTGAAGCGGGCCCCCGGGCAACTTATGGCTACACCTTC

V: TRBV5-5
D: TRBD2
J: TRBJ2-2
size: many
CDR3: CASSSLPTSGRAGELFF
DNA: TGTGCCAGCAGCTCCTTACCGACTAGCGGGAGGGCCGGGGAGCTGTTTTTT

V: TRBV24-1
D: .
J: TRBJ2-1
size: many
CDR3: CATRGTSSYNEQFF
DNA: TGTGCCACCAGGGGCACCAGCTCCTACAATGAGCAGTTCTTC

V: TRBV21-1
D: .
J: TRBJ1-2
size: many
CDR3: CASSKAGRTNYGYTF
DNA: TGTGCCAGCAGCAAAGCTGGCCGTACTAACTATGGCTACACCTTC

V: TRBV20-1
D: TRBD1
J: TRBJ2-3
size: many
CDR3: CSAAAAQGRTDTQYF
DNA: TGCAGTGCCGCCGCCGCACAGGGGAGAACAGATACGCAGTATTTT

V: TRBV3-1
D: TRBD1
J: TRBJ2-1
size: many
CDR3: CASSRASWTGYNEQFF
DNA: TGTGCCAGCAGCCGCGCTTCCTGGACAGGGTACAATGAGCAGTTCTTC

V: TRBV19
D: .
J: TRBJ2-2
size: few
CDR3: CASSNPDTGELFF
DNA: TGTGCCAGTAGTAACCCGGACACCGGGGAGCTGTTTTTT

V: TRBV20-1
D: TRBD1
J: TRBJ1-1
size: many
CDR3: CSAISGTERDTEAFF
DNA: TGCAGTGCTATCTCAGGGACAGAAAGGGACACTGAAGCTTTCTTT

V: TRBV5-1
D: .
J: TRBJ2-7
size: many
CDR3: CASSFLSNEQYF
DNA: TGCGCCAGCAGCTTTCTGAGCAACGAGCAGTACTTC

V: TRBV29-1
D: .
J: TRBJ2-2
size: many
CDR3: CSVGQAATNTGELFF
DNA: TGCAGCGTTGGCCAAGCAGCGACGAACACCGGGGAGCTGTTTTTT

V: TRBV11-2
D: .
J: TRBJ2-1
size: many
CDR3: CASSPGSYNEQFF
DNA: TGTGCCAGCAGCCCCGGGTCCTACAATGAGCAGTTCTTC

V: TRBV10-3
D: .
J: TRBJ2-7
size: many
CDR3: CAISESSSVWGRAGEQYF
DNA: TGTGCCATCAGTGAGTCATCATCCGTCTGGGGCAGGGCGGGCGAGCAGTACTTC

V: TRBV7-6
D: .
J: TRBJ1-6
size: many
CDR3: CASSLNSAVNSPLHF
DNA: TGTGCCAGCAGCTTAAATTCCGCCGTTAATTCACCCCTCCACTTT

V: TRBV12-3/TRBV12-4
D: .
J: TRBJ1-3
size: .
CDR3: CASIESSGNTIYF
DNA: TGTGCCAGCATCGAGAGCTCTGGAAACACCATATATTTT

V: TRBV18
D: .
J: TRBJ2-7
size: many
CDR3: CASSPTGQPYEQYF
DNA: TGTGCCAGCTCACCAACGGGACAACCCTACGAGCAGTACTTC

V: TRBV19
D: .
J: TRBJ1-2
size: .
CDR3: CASTRSNPNYGYTF
DNA: TGTGCCAGTACGAGGAGTAACCCTAACTATGGCTACACCTTC

V: TRBV7-9
D: TRBD2
J: TRBJ2-7
size: many
CDR3: CASSPGDYLPYEQYF
DNA: TGTGCCAGCAGCCCCGGGGACTATCTTCCCTACGAGCAGTACTTC

V: TRBV12-3/TRBV12-4
D: .
J: TRBJ1-5
size: many
CDR3: CASSLERGGQPQHF
DNA: TGTGCCAGCAGTTTAGAACGGGGAGGACAGCCCCAGCATTTT

V: TRBV28
D: TRBD1
J: TRBJ1-5
size: many
CDR3: CASSLLGTGNQPQHF
DNA: TGTGCCAGCAGTTTGCTAGGGACAGGGAATCAGCCCCAGCATTTT

V: TRBV20-1
D: TRBD1
J: TRBJ1-2
size: few
CDR3: CSASPGQGDGYTF
DNA: TGCAGTGCTAGTCCGGGACAGGGGGATGGCTACACCTTC

V: TRBV3-1
D: .
J: TRBJ2-2
size: .
CDR3: CASSQVGSGELFF
DNA: TGTGCCAGCAGCCAAGTGGGGTCCGGGGAGCTGTTTTTT

V: TRBV18
D: .
J: TRBJ1-2
size: many
CDR3: CASSPDSPIYGYTF
DNA: TGTGCCAGCTCACCCGACAGCCCCATCTATGGCTACACCTTC

V: TRBV12-3/TRBV12-4
D: .
J: TRBJ2-2
size: many
CDR3: CASSLWETGELFF
DNA: TGTGCCAGCAGTTTGTGGGAAACCGGGGAGCTGTTTTTT

V: TRBV14
D: .
J: TRBJ2-7
size: many
CDR3: CASSQGDAYEQYF
DNA: TGTGCCAGCAGCCAAGGGGACGCCTACGAGCAGTACTTC

V: TRBV5-1
D: TRBD2
J: TRBJ2-5
size: many
CDR3: CASSIPVAGEETQYF
DNA: TGCGCCAGCAGCATACCTGTAGCGGGGGAAGAGACCCAGTACTTC

V: TRBV14
D: .
J: TRBJ2-3
size: many
CDR3: CASSQVHYDSSTDTQYF
DNA: TGTGCCAGCAGCCAAGTCCACTACGACTCTAGCACAGATACGCAGTATTTT

V: TRBV7-2
D: .
J: TRBJ2-7
size: many
CDR3: CASSGQGPLFYEQYF
DNA: TGTGCCAGCAGCGGACAAGGGCCCCTGTTCTACGAGCAGTACTTC

V: TRBV9
D: TRBD2
J: TRBJ2-2
size: many
CDR3: CASSVYGSGGTGELFF
DNA: TGTGCCAGCAGCGTTTATGGTAGCGGGGGCACCGGGGAGCTGTTTTTT

V: TRBV11-3
D: .
J: TRBJ2-1
size: .
CDR3: CASSFGHSYNEQFF
DNA: TGTGCCAGCAGCTTCGGACACTCCTACAATGAGCAGTTCTTC

V: TRBV5-1
D: TRBD2
J: TRBJ2-7
size: many
CDR3: CASKGLAAGLEQYF
DNA: TGCGCCAGCAAGGGACTAGCGGCGGGGCTCGAGCAGTACTTC

V: TRBV7-2
D: .
J: TRBJ1-5
size: many
CDR3: CASSLDSEPQHF
DNA: TGTGCCAGCAGCTTAGACTCGGAGCCCCAGCATTTT

V: TRBV6-1
D: TRBD1
J: TRBJ1-2
size: many
CDR3: CASRESGTGAYGYTF
DNA: TGTGCCAGCAGGGAATCCGGGACAGGGGCCTATGGCTACACCTTC

V: TRBV7-9
D: .
J: TRBJ1-5
size: many
CDR3: CASSLAPNQPQHF
DNA: TGTGCCAGCAGCTTAGCGCCGAATCAGCCCCAGCATTTT

V: TRBV6-2/TRBV6-3
D: .
J: TRBJ2-7
size: many
CDR3: CASSSPGASYEQYF
DNA: TGTGCCAGCAGTTCTCCAGGGGCCTCCTACGAGCAGTACTTC

V: TRBV18
D: .
J: TRBJ1-3
size: many
CDR3: CASSPPGFSGNTIYF
DNA: TGTGCCAGCTCACCACCCGGATTCTCTGGAAACACCATATATTTT

V: TRBV12-3/TRBV12-4
D: .
J: TRBJ1-1
size: many
CDR3: CASTHRPGPQTEAFF
DNA: TGTGCCAGCACCCACCGCCCTGGGCCTCAGACTGAAGCTTTCTTT

V: TRBV2
D: TRBD2
J: TRBJ2-3
size: few
CDR3: CASRQTSGRILSTDTQYF
DNA: TGTGCCAGCAGACAGACTAGCGGGAGGATATTGAGCACAGATACGCAGTATTTT

V: TRBV29-1
D: TRBD2
J: TRBJ2-5
size: many
CDR3: CSVVPSGETQYF
DNA: TGCAGCGTTGTCCCTAGCGGAGAGACCCAGTACTTC

V: TRBV2
D: .
J: TRBJ2-3
size: many
CDR3: CASSEGILTDTQYF
DNA: TGTGCCAGCAGTGAAGGGATCCTCACAGATACGCAGTATTTT

V: TRBV12-3/TRBV12-4
D: .
J: TRBJ2-2
size: many
CDR3: CASSPSQIGELFF
DNA: TGTGCCAGCAGTCCCAGTCAAATCGGGGAGCTGTTTTTT